This TCR beta chain was sequenced for a study of blood T cell repertoires in COVID-19. As for the study in general: Sources were T cells, B-cell-depleted T cells, or PBMCs; the material itself was cDNA or gDNA.

The CDR3 length is 14 residues. Trimming removed 1 base from V and 0 bases from J, with 3 bases in between. Germline loops: CDR1 MNHNS, CDR2 SASEGT. This clone came up a few times. Using immunoSEQ multiplex PCR, the repertoire was profiled, and TCRdb retains in-frame clones only, with some absent. The sample carries some 190,000 clones, 84% recorded once. The chain links TRBV6-1 to TRBJ2-2, with D unclear. Sequenced: peripheral blood. This clonotype was obtained from a human donor in a cohort sampled during active COVID-19. Here the CDR3 DNA reads TGTGCCAGCAGTGAAGTTACGAACACCGGGGAGCTGTTTTTT. Residues: CASSEVTNTGELFF.